The T cell receptor beta chain under discussion was sequenced for a study of T-cell memory formation after mild COVID-19. TCRdb re-called the 5' RACE reads with MiXCR, one entry per CDR3 protein. The table lists under 300,000 distinct CDR3 sequences, 8.2% of them singletons. This CDR3 region has 15 residues. V lost 1 base, J lost 2 bases, and 9 bases lay in between. Germline assignment: CDR1 LNHNV and CDR2 YYDKDF (reference sequence). This clonotype was seen a few times. This sequence originates from a man younger than 35 who had mild COVID-19 (a few samples of this study predate the infection). Cell type and time point are not known. V usage is TRBV15 and J usage is TRBJ1-5; no firm D call. The sample taken for sequencing was PBMCs or a T cell subset sorted from them (not recorded which). The CDR3 spells CATSRAPPGNQPQHF. CDR3 in DNA: TGTGCCACCAGCAGAGCCCCTCCCGGCAATCAGCCCCAGCATTTT.